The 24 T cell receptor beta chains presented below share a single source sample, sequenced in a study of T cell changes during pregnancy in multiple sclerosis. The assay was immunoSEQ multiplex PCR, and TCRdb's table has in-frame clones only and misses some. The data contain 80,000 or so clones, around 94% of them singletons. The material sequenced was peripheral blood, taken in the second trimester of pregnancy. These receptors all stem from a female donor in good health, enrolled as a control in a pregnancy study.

This CDR3 reads CASSPGLAGVNLINEQFF. In DNA form, the CDR3 reads TGTGCCAGCTCACCAGGACTAGCGGGAGTTAATTTGATAAATGAGCAGTTCTTC. The gene calls are TRBV18 and TRBJ2-1; 13 bases line up with TRBD2. V gave up 2 bases and J gave up 7 bases; unmatched junction bases: 11. Looked up from germline, CDR1 is KGHSH and CDR2 is LQKENI. CDR3 length: 18 residues.

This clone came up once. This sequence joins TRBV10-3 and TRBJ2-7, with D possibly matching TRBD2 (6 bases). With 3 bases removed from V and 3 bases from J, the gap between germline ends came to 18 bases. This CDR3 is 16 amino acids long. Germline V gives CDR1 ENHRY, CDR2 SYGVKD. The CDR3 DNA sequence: TGTGCCATCAGTGACCAGGGACTCAATACAATCTACGAGCAGTACTTC. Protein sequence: CAISDQGLNTIYEQYF.

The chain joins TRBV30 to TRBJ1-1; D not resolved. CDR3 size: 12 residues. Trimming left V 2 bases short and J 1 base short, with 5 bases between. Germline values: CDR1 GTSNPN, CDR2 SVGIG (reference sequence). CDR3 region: CAWSPQNTEAFF. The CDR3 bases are TGTGCCTGGAGTCCCCAGAACACTGAAGCTTTCTTT.

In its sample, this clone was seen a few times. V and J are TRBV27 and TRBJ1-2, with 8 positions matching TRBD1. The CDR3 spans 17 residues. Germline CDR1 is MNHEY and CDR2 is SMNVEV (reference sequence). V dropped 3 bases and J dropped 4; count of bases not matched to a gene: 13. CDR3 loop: CASSFPEGTGASYGYTF. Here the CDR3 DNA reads TGTGCCAGCAGTTTTCCCGAGGGGACAGGAGCCTCCTATGGCTACACCTTC.

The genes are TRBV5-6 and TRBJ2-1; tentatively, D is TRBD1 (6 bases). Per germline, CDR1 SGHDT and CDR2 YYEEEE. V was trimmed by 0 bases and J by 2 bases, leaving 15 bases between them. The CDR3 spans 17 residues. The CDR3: CASSLGQGNPPYNEQFF. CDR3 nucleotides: TGTGCCAGCAGCTTGGGGCAGGGGAATCCTCCCTACAATGAGCAGTTCTTC.

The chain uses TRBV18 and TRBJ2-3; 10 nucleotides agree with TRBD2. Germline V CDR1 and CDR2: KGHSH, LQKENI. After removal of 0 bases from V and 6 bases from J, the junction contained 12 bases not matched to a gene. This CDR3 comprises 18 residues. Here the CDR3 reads CASSPPMGAGGPEDTQYF. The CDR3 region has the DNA TGTGCCAGCTCACCACCGATGGGAGCGGGAGGGCCGGAGGATACGCAGTATTTT. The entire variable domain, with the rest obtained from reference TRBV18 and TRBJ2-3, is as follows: NAGVMQNPRHLVRRRGQEARLRCSPMKGHSHVYWYRQLPEEGLKFMVYLQKENIIDESGMPKERFSAEFPKEGPSILRIQQVVRGDSAAYFCASSPPMGAGGPEDTQYFGPGTRLTVL.

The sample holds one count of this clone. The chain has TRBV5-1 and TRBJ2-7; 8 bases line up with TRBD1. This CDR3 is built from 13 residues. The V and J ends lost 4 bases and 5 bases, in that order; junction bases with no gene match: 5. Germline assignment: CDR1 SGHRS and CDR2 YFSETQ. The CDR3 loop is CASSPGGTNEQYF. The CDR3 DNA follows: TGCGCCAGCAGCCCAGGGGGCACTAACGAGCAGTACTTC.

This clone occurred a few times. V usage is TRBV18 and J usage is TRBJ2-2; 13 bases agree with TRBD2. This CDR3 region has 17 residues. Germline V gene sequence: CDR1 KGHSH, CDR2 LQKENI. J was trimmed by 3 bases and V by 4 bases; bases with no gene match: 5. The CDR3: CASSRELAGGDTGELFF. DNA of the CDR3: TGTGCCAGCTCACGTGAACTAGCGGGAGGGGACACCGGGGAGCTGTTTTTT.

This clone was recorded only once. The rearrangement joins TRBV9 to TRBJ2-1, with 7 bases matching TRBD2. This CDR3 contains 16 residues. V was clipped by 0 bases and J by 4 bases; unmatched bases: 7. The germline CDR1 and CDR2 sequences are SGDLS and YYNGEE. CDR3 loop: CASSVATGGVYNEQFF. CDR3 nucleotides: TGTGCCAGCAGCGTAGCTACTGGGGGGGTTTACAATGAGCAGTTCTTC.

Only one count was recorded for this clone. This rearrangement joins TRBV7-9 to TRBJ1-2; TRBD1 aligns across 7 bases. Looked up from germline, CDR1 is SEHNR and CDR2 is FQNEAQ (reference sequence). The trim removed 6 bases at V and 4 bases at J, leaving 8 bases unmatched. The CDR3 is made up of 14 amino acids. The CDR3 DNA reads TGTGCCAGCAGGCCGCCTGGGACAGCCTATGGCTACACCTTC. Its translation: CASRPPGTAYGYTF.

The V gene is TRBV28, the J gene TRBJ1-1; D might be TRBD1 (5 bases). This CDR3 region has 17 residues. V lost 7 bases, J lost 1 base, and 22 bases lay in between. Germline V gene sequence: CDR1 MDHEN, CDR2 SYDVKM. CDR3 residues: CASTISGGGGGNTEAFF. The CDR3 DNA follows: TGTGCCAGCACCATTAGCGGGGGGGGAGGAGGGAACACTGAAGCTTTCTTT.

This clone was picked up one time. CDR3 amino acids: CAISESDRTGNTIYF. CDR3 nucleotides: TGTGCCATCAGTGAGTCGGACAGAACGGGAAACACCATATATTTT. The V call is TRBV10-3, the J call TRBJ1-3; possibly TRBD1 for D (6 bases). The CDR3 length is 15 residues. Germline V gives CDR1 ENHRY, CDR2 SYGVKD. Trimming removed 0 bases at V and 4 bases at J, with 10 bases between.

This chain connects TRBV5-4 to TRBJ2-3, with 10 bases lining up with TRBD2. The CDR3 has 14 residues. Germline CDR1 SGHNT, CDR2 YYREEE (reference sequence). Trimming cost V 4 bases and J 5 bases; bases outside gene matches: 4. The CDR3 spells CASSDLAGEDTQYF. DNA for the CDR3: TGTGCCAGCAGCGACCTAGCGGGAGAAGATACGCAGTATTTT.

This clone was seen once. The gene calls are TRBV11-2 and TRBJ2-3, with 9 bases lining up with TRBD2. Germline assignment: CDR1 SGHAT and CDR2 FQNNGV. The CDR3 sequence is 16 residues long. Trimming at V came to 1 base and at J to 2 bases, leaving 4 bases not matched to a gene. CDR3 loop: CASSLGLAGSTDTQYF. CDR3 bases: TGTGCCAGCAGCTTAGGTCTAGCGGGGTCCACAGATACGCAGTATTTT.

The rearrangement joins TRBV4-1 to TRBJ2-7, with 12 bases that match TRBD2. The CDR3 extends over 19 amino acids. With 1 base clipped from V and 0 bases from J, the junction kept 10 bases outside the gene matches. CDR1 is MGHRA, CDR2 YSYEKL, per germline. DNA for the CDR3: TGCGCCAGCAGCCAAGCCCCTGCTAGCGGGAGGGGGAGCTCCTACGAGCAGTACTTC. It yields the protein CASSQAPASGRGSSYEQYF.

The CDR3 region has the DNA TGTGCCAGCAGCTTCTCCACTAGCGGCCAAGAGACCCAGTACTTC. Residues: CASSFSTSGQETQYF. The chain combines TRBV5-4 with TRBJ2-5; 8 bases agree with TRBD2. The J segment lost 1 base and the V segment lost 2 bases, leaving 4 bases of the junction unmatched. The CDR3 extends over 15 amino acids. Germline assignment: CDR1 SGHNT and CDR2 YYREEE (reference sequence). Complete variable domain (other parts from reference TRBV5-4 and TRBJ2-5): ETGVTQSPTHLIKTRGQQVTLRCSSQSGHNTVSWYQQALGQGPQFIFQYYREEENGRGNFPPRFSGLQFPNYSSELNVNALELDDSALYLCASSFSTSGQETQYFGPGTRLLVL.

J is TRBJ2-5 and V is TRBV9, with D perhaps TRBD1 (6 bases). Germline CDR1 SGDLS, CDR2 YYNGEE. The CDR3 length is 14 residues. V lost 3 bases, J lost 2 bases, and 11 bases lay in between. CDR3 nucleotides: TGTGCCAGCAGCGCCCACGGGACACAAGAGACCCAGTACTTC. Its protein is CASSAHGTQETQYF. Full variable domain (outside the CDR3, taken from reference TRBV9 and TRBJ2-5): DSGVTQTPKHLITATGQRVTLRCSPRSGDLSVYWYQQSLDQGLQFLIQYYNGEERAKGNILERFSAQQFPDLHSELNLSSLELGDSALYFCASSAHGTQETQYFGPGTRLLVL.

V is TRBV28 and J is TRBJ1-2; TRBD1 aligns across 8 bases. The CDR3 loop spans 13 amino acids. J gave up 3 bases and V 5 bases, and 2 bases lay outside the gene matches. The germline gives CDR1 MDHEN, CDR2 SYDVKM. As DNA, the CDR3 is TGTGCCAGCAGTAAGACAGGGGACTATGGCTACACCTTC. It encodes CASSKTGDYGYTF.

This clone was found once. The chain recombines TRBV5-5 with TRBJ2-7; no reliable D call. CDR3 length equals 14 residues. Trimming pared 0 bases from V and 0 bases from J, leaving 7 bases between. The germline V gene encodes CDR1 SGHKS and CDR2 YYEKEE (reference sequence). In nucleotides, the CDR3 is TGTGCCAGCAGCTTGGACGGTAGCTCCTACGAGCAGTACTTC. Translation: CASSLDGSSYEQYF.

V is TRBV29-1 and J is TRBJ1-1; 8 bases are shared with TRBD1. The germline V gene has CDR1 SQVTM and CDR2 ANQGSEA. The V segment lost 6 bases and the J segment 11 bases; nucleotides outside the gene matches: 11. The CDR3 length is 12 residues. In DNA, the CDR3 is TGCAGCGTGTTCCAGGGGGCAGGAGGGGCTTTCTTT. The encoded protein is CSVFQGAGGAFF.

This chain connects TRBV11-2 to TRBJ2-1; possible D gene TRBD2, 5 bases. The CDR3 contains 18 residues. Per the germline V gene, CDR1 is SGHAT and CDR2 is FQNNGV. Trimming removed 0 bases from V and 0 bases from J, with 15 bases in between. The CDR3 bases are TGTGCCAGCAGCTTAGATCTCGGAGGCGAGAGCTCCTACAATGAGCAGTTCTTC. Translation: CASSLDLGGESSYNEQFF. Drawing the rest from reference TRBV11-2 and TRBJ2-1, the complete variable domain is EAGVAQSPRYKIIEKRQSVAFWCNPISGHATLYWYQQILGQGPKLLIQFQNNGVVDDSQLPKDRFSAERLKGVDSTLKIQPAKLEDSAVYLCASSLDLGGESSYNEQFFGPGTRLTVL.

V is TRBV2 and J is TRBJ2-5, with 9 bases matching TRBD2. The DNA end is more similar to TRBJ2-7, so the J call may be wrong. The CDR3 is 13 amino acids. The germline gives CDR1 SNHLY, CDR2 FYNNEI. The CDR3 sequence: CARRLAASYEQYF. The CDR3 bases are TGTGCCAGGAGACTAGCGGCCTCCTACGAGCAGTACTTC.

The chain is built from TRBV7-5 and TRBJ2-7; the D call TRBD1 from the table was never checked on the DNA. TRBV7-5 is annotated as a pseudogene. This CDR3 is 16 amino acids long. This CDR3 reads CARPSRKQGVRYEQYF. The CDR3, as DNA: TGTGCCAGACCCAGCAGAAAACAGGGGGTGCGATACGAGCAGTACTTC.

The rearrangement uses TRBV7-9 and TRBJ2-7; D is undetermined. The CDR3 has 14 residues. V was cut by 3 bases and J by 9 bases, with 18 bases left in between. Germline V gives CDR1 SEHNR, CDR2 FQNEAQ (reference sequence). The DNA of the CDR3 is TGTGCCAGCAGCTTTGCGACAAAGGCTTCCGGGCAGTACTTC. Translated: CASSFATKASGQYF.